The rows below give T cell receptor beta chains drawn from one sample of a study of Ad26.COV2.S vaccination and SARS-CoV-2 variants. Here immunoSEQ multiplex PCR was the method, and the copy in TCRdb shows in-frame clones only, minus some. Seen here are hundreds of thousands of clones, more than 75% observed once, and the top ten hold 2.5% to 3.5%. The sequences come from peripheral blood, collected in a trial of Ad26.COV2.S vaccine versus placebo. The origin of the receptors is a person aged 18-65 years who received the Ad26.COV2.S COVID-19 vaccine or a placebo. CDR3s include the opening cysteine and the closing phenylalanine or tryptophan. D genes are given only for firm matches. For some rows the clone size is stated as once, few or many, or as a class when expanded; others skip it.

j_gene | abundance | v_gene | d_gene | CDR3aa | CDR3nt
TRBJ2-7 | . | TRBV7-8 | TRBD1 | CASTRQGVQYEQYF | TGTGCCAGCACCCGACAGGGGGTCCAATACGAGCAGTACTTC
TRBJ2-1 | . | TRBV3-1/TRBV3-2 | . | CASSQVGGATYNEQFF | TGTGCCAGCAGCCAAGTAGGGGGGGCTACTTACAATGAGCAGTTCTTC
TRBJ1-4 | . | TRBV7-2 | . | CASSSMGVSATNEKLFF | TGTGCCAGCAGTTCCATGGGGGTATCTGCAACTAATGAAAAACTGTTTTTT
TRBJ2-2 | . | TRBV7-2 | TRBD2 | CASSLGREGTGELFF | TGTGCCAGCAGCTTAGGACGGGAGGGCACCGGGGAGCTGTTTTTT
TRBJ1-1 | few | TRBV10-3 | . | CAISRGSTEAFF | TGTGCCATCAGTAGGGGGAGCACTGAAGCTTTCTTT
TRBJ2-6 | . | TRBV4-3 | TRBD2 | CASSQETSGYSGANVLTF | TGCGCCAGCAGCCAAGAGACTAGCGGTTACTCTGGGGCCAACGTCCTGACTTTC
TRBJ2-7 | . | TRBV5-1 | . | CASSWTVSYEQYF | TGCGCCAGCAGCTGGACAGTCTCCTACGAGCAGTACTTC
TRBJ2-1 | . | TRBV11-2 | TRBD2 | CASSSRLARNEQFF | TGTGCCAGCAGCTCCAGACTAGCGCGGAATGAGCAGTTCTTC
TRBJ1-2 | once | TRBV4-3 | TRBD1 | CASSQDRTGSFYGYTF | TGCGCCAGCAGCCAAGACCGGACAGGGTCCTTCTATGGCTACACCTTC
TRBJ2-2 | . | TRBV5-1 | . | CASSLKAGDTGELFF | TGCGCCAGCAGCTTGAAGGCCGGTGACACCGGGGAGCTGTTTTTT
TRBJ2-7 | . | TRBV7-2 | TRBD2 | CASSLRRGGTGNEQYF | TGTGCCAGCAGCTTACGGCGGGGGGGCACCGGAAACGAGCAGTACTTC
TRBJ2-3 | . | TRBV5-1 | . | CASSRSDTQYF | TGCGCCAGCAGCAGGTCAGATACGCAGTATTTT
TRBJ2-7 | . | TRBV3-1/TRBV3-2 | . | CASSQDKIWATTSGEQYF | TGTGCCAGCAGCCAAGATAAGATCTGGGCAACCACCTCGGGAGAGCAGTACTTC
TRBJ2-5 | . | TRBV5-1 | TRBD2 | CASSIGTSGAETQYF | TGCGCCAGCAGCATCGGGACTAGCGGGGCTGAGACCCAGTACTTC
TRBJ1-2 | once | TRBV14 | . | CASSQRAGRGLYGYTF | TGTGCCAGCAGCCAAAGGGCTGGGAGGGGACTCTATGGCTACACCTTC
TRBJ2-4 | . | TRBV19 | . | CASSIGDTLAKNIQYF | TGTGCCAGTAGTATTGGGGACACTTTAGCCAAAAACATTCAGTACTTC
TRBJ1-2 | . | TRBV7-9 | . | CASSADAGRNYGYTF | TGTGCCAGCAGCGCAGATGCCGGGAGAAACTATGGCTACACCTTC
TRBJ2-3 | . | TRBV7-2 | . | CASSLGLSTDTQYF | TGTGCCAGCAGCTTAGGATTAAGCACAGATACGCAGTATTTT
TRBJ1-1 | once | TRBV5-4 | TRBD1 | CASSPDRGTEAFF | TGTGCCAGCAGCCCCGACAGGGGTACTGAAGCTTTCTTT
TRBJ2-6 | . | TRBV5-1 | . | CASSLAPQDSGANVLTF | TGCGCCAGCAGCTTGGCCCCACAGGACTCTGGGGCCAACGTCCTGACTTTC
TRBJ2-1 | . | TRBV5-1 | . | CASSPGHRDAYNEQFF | TGCGCCAGCAGCCCAGGACACCGGGACGCATACAATGAGCAGTTCTTC
TRBJ1-3 | . | TRBV6-5 | . | CASRTGSSGNTIYF | TGTGCCAGCCGTACAGGAAGCTCTGGAAACACCATATATTTT
TRBJ2-1 | . | TRBV6-4 | TRBD1 | CASSPTGGEGEQFF | TGTGCCAGCAGTCCGACAGGGGGGGAGGGTGAGCAGTTCTTC
TRBJ2-7 | . | TRBV6-6 | TRBD2 | CASSQPGGLAGFNYEQYF | TGTGCCAGCAGTCAACCGGGGGGACTAGCGGGATTTAACTACGAGCAGTACTTC
TRBJ1-4 | once | TRBV14 | TRBD1 | CASSGNRGIGEKLFF | TGTGCCAGCAGCGGAAACAGGGGGATTGGGGAAAAACTGTTTTTT
TRBJ2-7 | . | TRBV11-2 | . | CASSFGTGSSYEQYF | TGTGCCAGCAGCTTCGGAACAGGAAGCTCCTACGAGCAGTACTTC
TRBJ2-1 | once | TRBV28 | TRBD2 | CASSPGVAGAGNEQFF | TGTGCCAGCAGCCCAGGCGTAGCGGGAGCGGGTAATGAGCAGTTCTTC
TRBJ2-7 | . | TRBV24-1 | TRBD2 | CATSRETSGFIYEQYF | TGTGCCACCAGTCGAGAGACTAGCGGGTTTATCTACGAGCAGTACTTC
TRBJ2-7 | . | TRBV12-5 | TRBD2 | CASGLGLAGNGYEQYF | TGTGCTAGTGGTTTGGGACTAGCGGGGAACGGGTACGAGCAGTACTTC
TRBJ2-1 | . | TRBV19 | TRBD2 | CASSTWGGLMNEQFF | TGTGCCAGTAGTACCTGGGGGGGACTAATGAATGAGCAGTTCTTC
TRBJ1-1 | once | TRBV6-6 | TRBD1 | CASRTGPTEAFF | TGTGCCAGCAGGACAGGGCCGACTGAAGCTTTCTTT
TRBJ2-7 | . | TRBV28 | . | CATTPGREQYF | TGTGCCACCACCCCGGGGCGGGAGCAGTACTTC
TRBJ1-5 | . | TRBV4-1 | . | CASSQGGGPSNQPQHF | TGCGCCAGCAGCCAAGGTGGGGGCCCCAGCAATCAGCCCCAGCATTTT
TRBJ2-7 | . | TRBV12-3/TRBV12-4 | . | CASSPGRLGEQYF | TGTGCCAGCAGTCCGGGACGACTCGGCGAGCAGTACTTC
TRBJ2-5 | . | TRBV29-1 | TRBD1 | CSVGQGSPETQYF | TGCAGCGTGGGACAGGGAAGTCCGGAGACCCAGTACTTC
TRBJ2-7 | . | TRBV28 | TRBD2 | CASSLLGSGSSYEQYF | TGTGCCAGCAGTTTATTGGGTAGCGGGAGCTCCTACGAGCAGTACTTC
TRBJ2-7 | . | TRBV7-9 | TRBD1 | CASSLAQGAHGEQYF | TGTGCCAGCAGCTTAGCACAGGGGGCGCATGGCGAGCAGTACTTC
TRBJ2-1 | . | TRBV7-2 | . | CASSPEGLNNEQFF | TGTGCCAGCAGCCCTGAGGGACTCAACAATGAGCAGTTCTTC
TRBJ2-3 | . | TRBV2 | TRBD1 | CAMEDRDLGADTQYF | TGTGCCATGGAGGACAGGGACCTTGGCGCAGATACGCAGTATTTT
TRBJ1-3 | . | TRBV18 | TRBD1 | CASSPQGQGASRGNTIYF | TGTGCCAGCTCACCGCAAGGACAGGGGGCTTCTCGTGGAAACACCATATATTTT
TRBJ1-3 | . | TRBV5-4 | TRBD1 | CASSAIDRGDGNTIYF | TGTGCCAGCAGCGCCATCGACAGGGGAGATGGAAACACCATATATTTT
TRBJ2-7 | . | TRBV10-3 | . | CAISESWAWYF | TGTGCCATCAGTGAGTCCTGGGCGTGGTACTTC
TRBJ1-5 | . | TRBV4-1 | . | CASSQERLGDNQPQHF | TGCGCCAGCAGCCAAGAACGACTGGGGGACAATCAGCCCCAGCATTTT
TRBJ2-7 | . | TRBV9 | . | CASSSGLINYEQYF | TGTGCCAGCAGTTCCGGACTGATTAATTACGAGCAGTACTTC
TRBJ1-1 | . | TRBV5-8 | . | CASSGGEAFF | TGTGCCAGCAGCGGGGGTGAAGCTTTCTTT